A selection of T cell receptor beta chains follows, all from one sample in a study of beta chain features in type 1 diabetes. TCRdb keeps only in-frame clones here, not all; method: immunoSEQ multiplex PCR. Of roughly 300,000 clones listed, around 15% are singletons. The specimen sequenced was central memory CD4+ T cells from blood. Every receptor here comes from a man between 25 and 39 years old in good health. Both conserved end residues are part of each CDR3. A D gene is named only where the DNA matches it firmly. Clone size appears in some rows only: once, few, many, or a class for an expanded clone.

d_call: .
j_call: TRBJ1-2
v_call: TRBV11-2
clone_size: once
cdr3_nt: TGTGCCAGCAGCCTTCCATCGTCCTCTGGCTACACCTTC
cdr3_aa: CASSLPSSSGYTF

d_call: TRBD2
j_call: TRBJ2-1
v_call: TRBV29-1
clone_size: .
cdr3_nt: TGCAGCGTTGGCGCTAGCGGGGGGTCCCTTCCTAACAATGAGCAGTTCTTC
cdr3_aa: CSVGASGGSLPNNEQFF

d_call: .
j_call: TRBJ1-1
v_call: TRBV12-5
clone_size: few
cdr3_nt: TGTGCTAGTGGCGTCTCCGGGGGCACTGAAGCTTTCTTT
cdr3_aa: CASGVSGGTEAFF

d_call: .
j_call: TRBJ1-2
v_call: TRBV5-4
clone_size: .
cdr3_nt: TGTGCCAGCAGCCCCGATTCAGGGAACTATGGCTACACCTTC
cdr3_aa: CASSPDSGNYGYTF

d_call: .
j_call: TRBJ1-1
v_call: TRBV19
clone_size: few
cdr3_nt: TGTGCCAGTAGTATAAAGGGAGGTGAAGCTTTCTTT
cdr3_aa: CASSIKGGEAFF

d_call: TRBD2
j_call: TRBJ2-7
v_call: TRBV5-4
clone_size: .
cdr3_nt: TGTGCCAGCAGCTTAGCCGGGACTAGTGGCGAGCAGTACTTC
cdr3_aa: CASSLAGTSGEQYF

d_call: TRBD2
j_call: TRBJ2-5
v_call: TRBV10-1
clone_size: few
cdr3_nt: TGCGCCAGCAGTGAGTCGATTCTAGCGGGGGGGAATCCGTACCAAGAGACCCAGTACTTC
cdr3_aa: CASSESILAGGNPYQETQYF

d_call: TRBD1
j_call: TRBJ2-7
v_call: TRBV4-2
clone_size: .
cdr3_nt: TGTGCCAGCAGCCAAGCAGGATTGGACAGGGCCAACGAGCAGTACTTC
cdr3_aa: CASSQAGLDRANEQYF

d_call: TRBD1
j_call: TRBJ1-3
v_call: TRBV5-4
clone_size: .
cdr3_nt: TGTGCCAGCAGCCAAGGACAGGGGAGAAACACCATATATTTT
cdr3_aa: CASSQGQGRNTIYF

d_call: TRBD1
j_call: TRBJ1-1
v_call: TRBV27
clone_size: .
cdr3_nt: TGTGCCAGCAGTCTCTACGCGGGACAGGGTCGAACTGAAGCTTTCTTT
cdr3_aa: CASSLYAGQGRTEAFF

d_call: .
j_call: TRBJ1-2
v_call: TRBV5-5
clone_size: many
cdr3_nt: TGTGCCAGCAGCCCCCAAGGCGGGAACTATGGCTACACCTTC
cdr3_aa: CASSPQGGNYGYTF

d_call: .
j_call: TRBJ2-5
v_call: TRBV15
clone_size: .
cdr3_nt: TGTGCCACCAGCAGAGATCCCCACTTCGTCAGCCAAGAGACCCAGTACTTC
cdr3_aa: CATSRDPHFVSQETQYF

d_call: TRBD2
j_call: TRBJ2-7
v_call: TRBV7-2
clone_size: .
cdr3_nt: TGTGCCAGCAGTCCAAGCGGGGGCGACTACGAGCAGTACTTC
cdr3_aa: CASSPSGGDYEQYF

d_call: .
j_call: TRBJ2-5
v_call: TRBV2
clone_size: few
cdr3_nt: TGTGCCAGCAGTGAGGGAGCATGGGAGACCCAGTACTTC
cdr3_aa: CASSEGAWETQYF

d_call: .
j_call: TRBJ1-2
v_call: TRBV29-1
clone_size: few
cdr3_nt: TGCAGCGTTGAGTGGGGGGCTAACTATGGCTACACCTTC
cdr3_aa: CSVEWGANYGYTF

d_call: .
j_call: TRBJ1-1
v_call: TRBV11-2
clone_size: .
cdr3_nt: TGTGCCAGCAGCTTTCTAACGAACACTGAAGCTTTCTTT
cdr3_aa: CASSFLTNTEAFF

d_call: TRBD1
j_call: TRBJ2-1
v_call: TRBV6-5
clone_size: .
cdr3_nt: TGTGCCACTCTGGGACAGGGCAACAATGAGCAGTTCTTC
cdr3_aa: CATLGQGNNEQFF

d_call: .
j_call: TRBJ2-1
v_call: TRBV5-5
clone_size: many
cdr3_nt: TGTGCCAGCACCAGGGGTACGAGTGGGAATGAGCAGTTCTTC
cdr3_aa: CASTRGTSGNEQFF

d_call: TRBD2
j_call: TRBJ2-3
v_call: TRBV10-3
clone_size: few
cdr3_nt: TGTGCCATCAGTGGGGGGACTACCCTCACAGATACGCAGTATTTT
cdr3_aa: CAISGGTTLTDTQYF

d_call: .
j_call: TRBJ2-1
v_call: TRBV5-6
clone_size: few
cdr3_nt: TGTGCCAGCAGCCCCCGTGTCTACAATGAGCAGTTCTTC
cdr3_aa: CASSPRVYNEQFF

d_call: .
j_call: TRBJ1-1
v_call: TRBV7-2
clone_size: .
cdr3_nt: TGTGCCAGCACCGGGACACCTCTCAAGGGAACTGAAGCTTTCTTT
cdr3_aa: CASTGTPLKGTEAFF

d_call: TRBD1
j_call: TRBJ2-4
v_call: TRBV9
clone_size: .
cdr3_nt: TGTGCCAGCAGCGTAACAGGGGAACTAGCCAAAAACATTCAGTACTTC
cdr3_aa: CASSVTGELAKNIQYF

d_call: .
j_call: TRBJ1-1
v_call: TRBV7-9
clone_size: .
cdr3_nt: TGTGCCAGCAGCTTAACACTCAGGGGCGGGGGAATGAACACTGAAGCTTTCTTT
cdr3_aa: CASSLTLRGGGMNTEAFF

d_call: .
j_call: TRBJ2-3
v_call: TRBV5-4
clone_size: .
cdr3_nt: TGTGCCAGCAGCCTTGCTCCCGACACAGATACGCAGTATTTT
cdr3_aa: CASSLAPDTDTQYF

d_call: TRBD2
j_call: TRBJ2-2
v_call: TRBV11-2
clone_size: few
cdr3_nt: TGTGCCAGCTCGCGGGGGGAGCCCACCGGGGAGCTGTTTTTT
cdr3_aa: CASSRGEPTGELFF

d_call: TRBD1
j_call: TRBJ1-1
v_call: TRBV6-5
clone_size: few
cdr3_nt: TGTGCCAGCAGTAACTTACCGGGACAGGGGGCTAGTGAAGCTTTCTTT
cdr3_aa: CASSNLPGQGASEAFF

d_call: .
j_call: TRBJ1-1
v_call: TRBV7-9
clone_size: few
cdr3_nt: TGTGCCAGCAGCTTGGGCATTGTAGGGAACACTGAAGCTTTCTTT
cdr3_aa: CASSLGIVGNTEAFF

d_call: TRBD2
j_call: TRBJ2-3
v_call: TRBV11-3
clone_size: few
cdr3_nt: TGTGCCAGCAGCCTAGGTGTAGCGGGAGTTACAGATACGCAGTATTTT
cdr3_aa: CASSLGVAGVTDTQYF

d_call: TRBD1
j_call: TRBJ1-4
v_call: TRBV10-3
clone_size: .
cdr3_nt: TGTGCCATCAGTGGTCAGGGGGCGAAGGCTAATGAAAAACTGTTTTTT
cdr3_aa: CAISGQGAKANEKLFF

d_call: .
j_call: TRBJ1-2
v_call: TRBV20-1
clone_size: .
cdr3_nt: TGCAGCCCGTGGGGGGCTGGCTACACCTTC
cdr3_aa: CSPWGAGYTF

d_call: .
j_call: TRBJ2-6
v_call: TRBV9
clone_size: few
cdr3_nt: TGTGCCAGCAGCGTAGATCCTACCTGGGGGGGCGCTGGGGCCAACGTCCTGACTTTC
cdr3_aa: CASSVDPTWGGAGANVLTF

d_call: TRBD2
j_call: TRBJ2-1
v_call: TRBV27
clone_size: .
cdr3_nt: TGTGCCAGCGGTGACCTCCTAGCGGCCAATGAGCAGTTCTTC
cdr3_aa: CASGDLLAANEQFF

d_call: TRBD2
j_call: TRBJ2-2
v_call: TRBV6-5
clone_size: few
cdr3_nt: TGTGCCAGCAGCTATAGCGGGTTGAACACCGGGGAGCTGTTTTTT
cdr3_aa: CASSYSGLNTGELFF

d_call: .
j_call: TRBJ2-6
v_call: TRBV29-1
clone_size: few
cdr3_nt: TGCAGCGTCACAGGGTTCGCTGGGGCCAACGTCCTGACTTTC
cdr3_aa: CSVTGFAGANVLTF

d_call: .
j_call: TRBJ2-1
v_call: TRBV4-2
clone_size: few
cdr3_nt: TGTGCCAGCAGCCAAGATCTTCAGACCCTACAGTTCTTC
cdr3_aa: CASSQDLQTLQFF

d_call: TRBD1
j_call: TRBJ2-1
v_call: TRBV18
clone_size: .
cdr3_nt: TGTGCCAGCTCACCCCGGGACAGGGGTGAGCAGTTCTTC
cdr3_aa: CASSPRDRGEQFF

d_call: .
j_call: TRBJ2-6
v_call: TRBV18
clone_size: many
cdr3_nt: TGTGCCAGCTCACTGACAGGTGTCTCCGGGGCCAACGTCCTGACTTTC
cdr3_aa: CASSLTGVSGANVLTF

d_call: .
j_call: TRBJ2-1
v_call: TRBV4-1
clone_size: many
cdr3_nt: TGCGCCAGCAGCCAAGACGCTAGAGGGGGACCTGAGCAGTTCTTC
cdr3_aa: CASSQDARGGPEQFF

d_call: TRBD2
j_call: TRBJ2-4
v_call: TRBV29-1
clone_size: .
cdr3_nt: TGCAGCGTTGGGTCTAGCGGGGGAGACATTCAGTACTTC
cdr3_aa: CSVGSSGGDIQYF

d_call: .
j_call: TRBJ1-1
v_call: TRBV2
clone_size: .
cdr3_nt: TGTGCCAGCAGTATCGGCGAGAGGACTGAAGCTTTCTTT
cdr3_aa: CASSIGERTEAFF

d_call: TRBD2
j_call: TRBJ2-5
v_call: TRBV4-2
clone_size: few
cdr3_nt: TGTGCCAGCAGCCGTCGGGCGGGAGCGGGAGAAGGCGAGACCCAGTACTTC
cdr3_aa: CASSRRAGAGEGETQYF

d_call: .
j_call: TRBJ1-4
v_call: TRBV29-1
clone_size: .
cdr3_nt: TGCAGCGTTCTTCTGAGGGGTGAAAAACTGTTTTTT
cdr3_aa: CSVLLRGEKLFF

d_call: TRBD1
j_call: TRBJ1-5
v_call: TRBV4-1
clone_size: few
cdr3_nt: TGCGCCAGCAGCCAAGAGTGGTCCGGGACAGGGGGGGTGCAGCCCCAGCATTTT
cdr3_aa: CASSQEWSGTGGVQPQHF

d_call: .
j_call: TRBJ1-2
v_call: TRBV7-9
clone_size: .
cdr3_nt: TGTGCCAGCAGCTTAGTTGCCCTAAAAGAGAACTATGGCTACACCTTC
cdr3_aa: CASSLVALKENYGYTF

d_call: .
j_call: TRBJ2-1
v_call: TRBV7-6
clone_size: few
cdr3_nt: TGTGCCAGCAGCCCAGAGACTCTCGTGGTTGTGCGGTTCTTC
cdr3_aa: CASSPETLVVVRFF

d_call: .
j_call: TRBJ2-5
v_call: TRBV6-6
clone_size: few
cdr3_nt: TGTGCCAGCAGGGGGACAACCCAAGAGACCCAGTACTTC
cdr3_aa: CASRGTTQETQYF

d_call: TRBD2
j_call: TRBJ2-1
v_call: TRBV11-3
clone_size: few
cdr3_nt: TGTGCCAGCAGCCTAGACGGGAGGACTAGCGGGTTTCAGTTCTTC
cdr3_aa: CASSLDGRTSGFQFF

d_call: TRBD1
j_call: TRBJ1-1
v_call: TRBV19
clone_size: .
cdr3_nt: TGTGCCAGTAGTGTCCTGACAGGGGGCGGTGAAGCTTTCTTT
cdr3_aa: CASSVLTGGGEAFF

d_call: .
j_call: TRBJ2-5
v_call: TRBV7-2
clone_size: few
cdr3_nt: TGTGCCAGCAGCTTAGCTTGGGGGCTAGCGACGCAGGGGACCCAGTACTTC
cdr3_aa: CASSLAWGLATQGTQYF

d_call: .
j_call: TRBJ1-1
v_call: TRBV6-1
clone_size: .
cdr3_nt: TGTGCCAGCAGTTGGCCCTCTGAAGCTTTCTTT
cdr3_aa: CASSWPSEAFF

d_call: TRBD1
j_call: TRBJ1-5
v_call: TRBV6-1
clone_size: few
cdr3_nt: TGTGCCAGCCGGGACAGGGGCAATCAGCCCCAGCATTTT
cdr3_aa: CASRDRGNQPQHF

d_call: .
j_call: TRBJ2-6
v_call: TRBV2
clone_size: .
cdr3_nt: TGTGCCACTTCCGGTGCTGGGGCCAACGTCCTGACTTTC
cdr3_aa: CATSGAGANVLTF

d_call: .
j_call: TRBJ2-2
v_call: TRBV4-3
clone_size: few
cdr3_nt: TGCGCCAGCAGCCAAGACCGCCGAGAGAGGATGTTTTTT
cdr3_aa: CASSQDRRERMFF

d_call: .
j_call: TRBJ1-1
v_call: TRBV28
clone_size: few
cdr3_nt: TGTGCCAGCAGCCCCCCCCAGGGAATGAACACTGAAGCTTTCTTT
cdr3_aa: CASSPPQGMNTEAFF

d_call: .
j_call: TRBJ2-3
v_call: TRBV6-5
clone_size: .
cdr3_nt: TGTGCCAGCAGTTACGAGACTAGCACAGATACGCAGTATTTT
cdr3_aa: CASSYETSTDTQYF